One T cell receptor (beta chain) is described in this entry. Its antigen remains unidentified. The data were obtained in a study of shared clonotypes between healthy human individuals. The method was immunoSEQ multiplex PCR; TCRdb's version includes in-frame clones alone and lacks a portion of them. The data show under 1,100,000 clones, around 78% seen once. There are 13 residues in the CDR3. Trimming took off 5 bases at V and 5 bases at J, with 11 bases between the two ends. The V gene's germline CDR1 is SGHTA and CDR2 FQGNSA. Overall study results and limits: Large depth notwithstanding, sorted-subset sequencing proved incomplete by rarefaction. Memory subsets had estimated richness that was generally smaller than that of naive subsets. The generation probabilities recorded for non-shared clonotypes fell below those of clonotypes shared by all four donors.

The sequence was collected from a man aged 18-30 years in good health. Some clones in this sample may be carry-over from other donors' samples. J is TRBJ2-3 and V is TRBV7-2; no definite D call. Sequencing used memory CD4+ T cells from PBMCs. Subset here: CD45RA-negative fraction. CDR3 in amino acids: CASSTQSGDTQYF. The CDR3 bases are TGTGCCAGCAGCACACAGTCCGGAGATACGCAGTATTTT.